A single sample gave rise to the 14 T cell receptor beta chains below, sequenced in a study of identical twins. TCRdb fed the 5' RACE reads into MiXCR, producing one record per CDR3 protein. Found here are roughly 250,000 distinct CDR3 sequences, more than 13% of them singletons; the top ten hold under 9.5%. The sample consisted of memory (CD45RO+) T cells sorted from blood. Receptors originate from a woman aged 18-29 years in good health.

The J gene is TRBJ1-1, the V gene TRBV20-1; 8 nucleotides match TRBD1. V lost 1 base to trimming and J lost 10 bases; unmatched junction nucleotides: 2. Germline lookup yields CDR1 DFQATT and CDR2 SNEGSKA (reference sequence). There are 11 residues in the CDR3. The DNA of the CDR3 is TGCAGTGCTAGAGGGACAGGGAGAGCTTTCTTT. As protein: CSARGTGRAFF.

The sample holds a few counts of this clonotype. As DNA, the CDR3 is TGTGCCAGCTCACCCACCTCACAGGGGACGAACACTGAAGCTTTCTTT. Amino acid sequence: CASSPTSQGTNTEAFF. V and J are TRBV18 and TRBJ1-1, with 7 positions matching TRBD1. The V and J ends lost 3 bases and 1 base, in that order; junction bases with no gene match: 8. The CDR3 totals 16 residues. The germline V gene encodes CDR1 KGHSH and CDR2 LQKENI.

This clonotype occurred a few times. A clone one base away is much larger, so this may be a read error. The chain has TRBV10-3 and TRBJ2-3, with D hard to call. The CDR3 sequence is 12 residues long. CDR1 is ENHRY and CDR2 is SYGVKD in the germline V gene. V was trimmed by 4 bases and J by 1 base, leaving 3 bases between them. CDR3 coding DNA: TGTGCCATCAGTGGGGGCACAGATACGCAGTATTTT. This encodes CAISGGTDTQYF.

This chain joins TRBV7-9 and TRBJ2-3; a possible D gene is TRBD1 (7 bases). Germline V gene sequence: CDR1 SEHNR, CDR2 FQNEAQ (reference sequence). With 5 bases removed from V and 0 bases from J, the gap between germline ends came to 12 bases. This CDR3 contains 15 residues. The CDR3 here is CASSPGGRSTDTQYF. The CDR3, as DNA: TGTGCCAGCAGCCCAGGGGGGCGAAGCACAGATACGCAGTATTTT.

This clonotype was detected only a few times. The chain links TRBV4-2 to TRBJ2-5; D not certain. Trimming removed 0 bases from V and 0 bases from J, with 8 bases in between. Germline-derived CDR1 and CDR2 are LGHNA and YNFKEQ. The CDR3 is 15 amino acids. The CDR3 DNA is TGTGCCAGCAGCCAAGATTCCCGGAACCAAGAGACCCAGTACTTC. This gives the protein CASSQDSRNQETQYF.

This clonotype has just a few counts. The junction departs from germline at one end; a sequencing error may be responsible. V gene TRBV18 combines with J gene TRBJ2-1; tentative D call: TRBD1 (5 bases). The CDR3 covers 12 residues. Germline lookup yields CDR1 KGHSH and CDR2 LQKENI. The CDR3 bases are TGTGCCAGCTCACCACCAGGGGAAGGCATTGTCTTC. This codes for CASSPPGEGIVF. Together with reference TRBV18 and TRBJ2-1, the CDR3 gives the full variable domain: NAGVMQNPRHLVRRRGQEARLRCSPMKGHSHVYWYRQLPEEGLKFMVYLQKENIIDESGMPKERFSAEFPKEGPSILRIQQVVRGDSAAYFCASSPPGEGIVFGPGTRLTVL.

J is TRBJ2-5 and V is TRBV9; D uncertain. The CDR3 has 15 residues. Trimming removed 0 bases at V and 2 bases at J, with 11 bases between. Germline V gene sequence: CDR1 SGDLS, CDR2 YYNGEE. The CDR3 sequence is CASSVGSLGQETQYF. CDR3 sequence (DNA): TGTGCCAGCAGCGTAGGGAGCCTTGGACAAGAGACCCAGTACTTC.

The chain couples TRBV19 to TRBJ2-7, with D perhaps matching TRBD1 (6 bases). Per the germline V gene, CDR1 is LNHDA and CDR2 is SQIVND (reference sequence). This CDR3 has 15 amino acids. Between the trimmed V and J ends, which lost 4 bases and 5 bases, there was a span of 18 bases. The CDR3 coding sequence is TGTGCCAGTAGTAAATACTGGACAGTTCTCAACGAGCAGTACTTC. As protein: CASSKYWTVLNEQYF. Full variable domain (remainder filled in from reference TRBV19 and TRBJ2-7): DGGITQSPKYLFRKEGQNVTLSCEQNLNHDAMYWYRQDPGQGLRLIYYSQIVNDFQKGDIAEGYSVSREKKESFPLTVTSAQKNPTAFYLCASSKYWTVLNEQYFGPGTRLTVT.

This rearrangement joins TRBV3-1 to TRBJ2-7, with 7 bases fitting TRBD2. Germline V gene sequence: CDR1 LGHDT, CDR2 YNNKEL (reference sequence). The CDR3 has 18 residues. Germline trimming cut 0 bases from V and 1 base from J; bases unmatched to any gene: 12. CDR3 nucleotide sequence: TGTGCCAGCAGCCAAGAGGTAGCGGGCGGCCGCCAATCCTACGAGCAGTACTTC. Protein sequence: CASSQEVAGGRQSYEQYF.

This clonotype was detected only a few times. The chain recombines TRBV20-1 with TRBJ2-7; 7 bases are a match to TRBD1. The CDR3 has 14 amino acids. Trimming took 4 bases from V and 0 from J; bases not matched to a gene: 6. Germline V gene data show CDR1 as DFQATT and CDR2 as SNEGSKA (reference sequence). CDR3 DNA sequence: TGCAGTGCTAATTCCGGGACAGCCTCCTACGAGCAGTACTTC. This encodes CSANSGTASYEQYF.

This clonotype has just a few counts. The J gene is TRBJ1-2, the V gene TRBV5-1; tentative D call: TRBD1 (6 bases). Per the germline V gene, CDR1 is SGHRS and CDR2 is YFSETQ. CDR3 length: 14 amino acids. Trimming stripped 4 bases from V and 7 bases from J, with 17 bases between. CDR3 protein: CASSPTDRSAGYTF. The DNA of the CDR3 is TGCGCCAGCAGCCCCACCGACAGGTCGGCTGGCTACACCTTC.

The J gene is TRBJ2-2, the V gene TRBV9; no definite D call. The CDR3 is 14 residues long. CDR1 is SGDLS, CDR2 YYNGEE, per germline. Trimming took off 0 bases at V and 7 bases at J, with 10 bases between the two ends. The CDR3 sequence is CASSVEVMGGELFF. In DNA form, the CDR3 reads TGTGCCAGCAGCGTAGAAGTTATGGGCGGGGAGCTGTTTTTT.

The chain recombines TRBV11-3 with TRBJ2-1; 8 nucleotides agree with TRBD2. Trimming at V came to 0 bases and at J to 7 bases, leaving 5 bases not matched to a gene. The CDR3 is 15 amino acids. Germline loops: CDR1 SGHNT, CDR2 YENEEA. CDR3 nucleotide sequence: TGTGCCAGCAGCTTAGAAGCGGGAGTGGGGAATGAGCAGTTCTTC. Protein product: CASSLEAGVGNEQFF. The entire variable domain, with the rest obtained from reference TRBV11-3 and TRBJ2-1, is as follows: EAGVVQSPRYKIIEKKQPVAFWCNPISGHNTLYWYLQNLGQGPELLIRYENEEAVDDSQLPKDRFSAERLKGVDSTLKIQPAELGDSAVYLCASSLEAGVGNEQFFGPGTRLTVL.

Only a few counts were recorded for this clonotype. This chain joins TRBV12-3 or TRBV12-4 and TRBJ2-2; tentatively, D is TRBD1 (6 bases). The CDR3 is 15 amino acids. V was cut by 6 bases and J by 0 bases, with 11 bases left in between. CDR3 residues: CASRLQGANTGELFF. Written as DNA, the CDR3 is TGTGCCAGCAGGCTACAGGGCGCGAACACCGGGGAGCTGTTTTTT.